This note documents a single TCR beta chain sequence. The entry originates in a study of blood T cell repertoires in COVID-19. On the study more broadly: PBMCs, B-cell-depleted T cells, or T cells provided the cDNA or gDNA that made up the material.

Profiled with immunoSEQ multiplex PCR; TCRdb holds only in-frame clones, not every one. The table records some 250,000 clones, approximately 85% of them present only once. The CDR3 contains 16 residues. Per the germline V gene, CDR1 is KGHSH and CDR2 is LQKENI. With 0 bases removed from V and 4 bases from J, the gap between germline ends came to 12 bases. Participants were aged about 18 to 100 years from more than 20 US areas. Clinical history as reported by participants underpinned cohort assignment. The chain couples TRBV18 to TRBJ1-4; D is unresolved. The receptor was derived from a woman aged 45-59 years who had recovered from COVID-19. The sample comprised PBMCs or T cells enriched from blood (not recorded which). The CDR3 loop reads CASSPPGQSYNEKLFF. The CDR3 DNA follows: TGTGCCAGCTCACCACCGGGCCAGAGCTATAATGAAAAACTGTTTTTT. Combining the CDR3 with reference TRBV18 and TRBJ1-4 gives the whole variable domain NAGVMQNPRHLVRRRGQEARLRCSPMKGHSHVYWYRQLPEEGLKFMVYLQKENIIDESGMPKERFSAEFPKEGPSILRIQQVVRGDSAAYFCASSPPGQSYNEKLFFGSGTQLSVL.